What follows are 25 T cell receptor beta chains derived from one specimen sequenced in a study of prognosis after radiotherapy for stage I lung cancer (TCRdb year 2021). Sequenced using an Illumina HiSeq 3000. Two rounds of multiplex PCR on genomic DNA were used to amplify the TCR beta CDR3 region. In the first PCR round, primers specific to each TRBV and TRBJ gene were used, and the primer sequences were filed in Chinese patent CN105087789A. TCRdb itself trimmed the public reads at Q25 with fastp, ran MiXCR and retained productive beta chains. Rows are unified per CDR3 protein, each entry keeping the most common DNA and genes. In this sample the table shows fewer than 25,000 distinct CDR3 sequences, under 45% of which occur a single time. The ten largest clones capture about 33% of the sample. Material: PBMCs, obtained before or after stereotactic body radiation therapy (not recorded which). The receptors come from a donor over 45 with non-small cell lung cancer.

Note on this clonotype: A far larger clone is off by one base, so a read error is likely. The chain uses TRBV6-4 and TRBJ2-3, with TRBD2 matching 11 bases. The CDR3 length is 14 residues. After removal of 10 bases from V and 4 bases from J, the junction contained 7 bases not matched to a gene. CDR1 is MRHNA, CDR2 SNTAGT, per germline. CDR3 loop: CANLNSGRADTQYF. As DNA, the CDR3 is TGTGCCAACCTGAATAGCGGGAGGGCAGATACGCAGTATTTT.

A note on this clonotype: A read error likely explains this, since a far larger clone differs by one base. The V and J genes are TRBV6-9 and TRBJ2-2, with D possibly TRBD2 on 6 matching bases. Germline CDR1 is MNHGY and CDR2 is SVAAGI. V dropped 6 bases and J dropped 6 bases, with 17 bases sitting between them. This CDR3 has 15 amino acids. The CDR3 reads CASRAAPGDAGELFF. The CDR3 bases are TGTGCCAGCAGGGCAGCTCCGGGGGACGCCGGGGAGCTGTTTTTT.

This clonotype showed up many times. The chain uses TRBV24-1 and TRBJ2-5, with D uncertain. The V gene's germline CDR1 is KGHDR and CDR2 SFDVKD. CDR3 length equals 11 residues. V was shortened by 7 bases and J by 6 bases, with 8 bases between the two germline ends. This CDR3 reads CATSSAKTQYF. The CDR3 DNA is TGTGCCACCAGCTCCGCAAAGACCCAGTACTTC.

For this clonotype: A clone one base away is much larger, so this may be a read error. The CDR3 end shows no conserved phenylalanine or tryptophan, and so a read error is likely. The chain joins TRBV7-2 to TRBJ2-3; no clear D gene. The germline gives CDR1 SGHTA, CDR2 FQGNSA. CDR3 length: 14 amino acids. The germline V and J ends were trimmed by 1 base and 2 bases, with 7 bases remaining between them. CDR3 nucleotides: TGTGCCAGCAGCTTAGTAACGAACACAGATACGCAGTATCTT. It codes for CASSLVTNTDTQYL.

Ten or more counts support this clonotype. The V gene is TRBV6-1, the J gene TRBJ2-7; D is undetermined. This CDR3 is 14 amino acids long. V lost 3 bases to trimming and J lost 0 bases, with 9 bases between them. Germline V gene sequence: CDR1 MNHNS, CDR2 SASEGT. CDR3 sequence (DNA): TGTGCCAGCAGTGAGGCGGAGAGCTCCTACGAGCAGTACTTC. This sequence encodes CASSEAESSYEQYF.

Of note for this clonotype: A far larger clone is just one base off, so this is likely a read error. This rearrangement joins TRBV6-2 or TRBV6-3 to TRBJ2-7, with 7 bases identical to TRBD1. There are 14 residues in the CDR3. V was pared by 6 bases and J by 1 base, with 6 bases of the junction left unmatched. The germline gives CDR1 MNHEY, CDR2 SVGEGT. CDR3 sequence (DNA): TGTGCCAGCAGCCGAGGCAGGGGGTCCTACGAGCAGTACTTC. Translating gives CASSRGRGSYEQYF.

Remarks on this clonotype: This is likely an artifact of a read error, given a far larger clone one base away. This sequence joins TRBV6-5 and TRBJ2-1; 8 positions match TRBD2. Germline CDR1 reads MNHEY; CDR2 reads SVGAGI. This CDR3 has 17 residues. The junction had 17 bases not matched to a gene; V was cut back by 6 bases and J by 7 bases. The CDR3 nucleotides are TGTGCCAGCAGACGAAACATAGCGGGAACCCCGGTGAATGAGCAGTTCTTC. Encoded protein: CASRRNIAGTPVNEQFF.

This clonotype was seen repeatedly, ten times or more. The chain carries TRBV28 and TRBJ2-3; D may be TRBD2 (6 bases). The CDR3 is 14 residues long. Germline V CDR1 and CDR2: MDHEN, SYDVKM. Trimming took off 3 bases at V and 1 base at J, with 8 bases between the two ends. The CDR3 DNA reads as TGTGCCAGCAGTTTCCAGCGGGGCACAGATACGCAGTATTTT. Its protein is CASSFQRGTDTQYF. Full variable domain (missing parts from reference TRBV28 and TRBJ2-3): DVKVTQSSRYLVKRTGEKVFLECVQDMDHENMFWYRQDPGLGLRLIYFSYDVKMKEKGDIPEGYSVSREKKERFSLILESASTNQTSMYLCASSFQRGTDTQYFGPGTRLTVL.

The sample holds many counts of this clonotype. CDR3 in amino acids: CASSLEWGQNEKLFF. CDR3 DNA sequence: TGCGCCAGCAGCTTGGAATGGGGACAGAATGAAAAACTGTTTTTT. This chain links TRBV5-1 with TRBJ1-4, with 7 bases matching TRBD1. This CDR3 spans 15 amino acids. The V gene's germline CDR1 is SGHRS and CDR2 YFSETQ. V lost 0 bases and J lost 5; bases outside the gene matches: 4. The full variable domain, with the rest looked up from reference TRBV5-1 and TRBJ1-4, is KAGVTQTPRYLIKTRGQQVTLSCSPISGHRSVSWYQQTPGQGLQFLFEYFSETQRNKGNFPGRFSGRQFSNSRSEMNVSTLELGDSALYLCASSLEWGQNEKLFFGSGTQLSVL.

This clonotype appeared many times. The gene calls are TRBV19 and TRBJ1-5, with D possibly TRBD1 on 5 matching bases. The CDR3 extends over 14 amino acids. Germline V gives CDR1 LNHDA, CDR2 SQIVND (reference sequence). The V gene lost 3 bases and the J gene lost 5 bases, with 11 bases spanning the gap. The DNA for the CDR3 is TGTGCCAGTAGTATCGTCGGGGGATATCAGCCCCAGCATTTT. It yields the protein CASSIVGGYQPQHF.

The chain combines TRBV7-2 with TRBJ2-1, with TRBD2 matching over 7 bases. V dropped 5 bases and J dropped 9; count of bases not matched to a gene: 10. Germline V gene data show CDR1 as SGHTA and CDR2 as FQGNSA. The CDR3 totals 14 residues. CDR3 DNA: TGTGCCAGCAGCCCATCATGTACTAGCGCTGAGCAGTTCTTC. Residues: CASSPSCTSAEQFF.

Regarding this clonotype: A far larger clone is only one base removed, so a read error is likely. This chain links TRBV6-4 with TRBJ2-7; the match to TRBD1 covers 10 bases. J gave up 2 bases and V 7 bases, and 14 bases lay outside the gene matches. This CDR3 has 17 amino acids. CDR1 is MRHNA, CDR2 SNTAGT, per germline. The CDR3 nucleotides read TGTGCCAGCATTTACCGGGACAGGGGACTAGAGCCCTACGAGCAGTACTTC. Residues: CASIYRDRGLEPYEQYF.

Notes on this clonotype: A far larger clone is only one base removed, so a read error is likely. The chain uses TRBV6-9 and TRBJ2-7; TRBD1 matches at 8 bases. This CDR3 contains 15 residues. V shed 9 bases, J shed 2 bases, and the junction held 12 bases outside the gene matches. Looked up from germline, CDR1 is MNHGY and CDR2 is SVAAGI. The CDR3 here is CARSVGQGWAYEQYF. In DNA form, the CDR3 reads TGTGCCAGAAGCGTCGGACAGGGTTGGGCCTACGAGCAGTACTTC.

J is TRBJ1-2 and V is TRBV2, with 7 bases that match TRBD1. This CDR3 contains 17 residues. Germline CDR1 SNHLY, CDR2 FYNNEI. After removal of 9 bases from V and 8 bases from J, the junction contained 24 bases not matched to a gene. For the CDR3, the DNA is TGTGCCAGTAAAACTTCCGGGACAGAACACTTCTTATACGGCTACACCTTC. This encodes CASKTSGTEHFLYGYTF.

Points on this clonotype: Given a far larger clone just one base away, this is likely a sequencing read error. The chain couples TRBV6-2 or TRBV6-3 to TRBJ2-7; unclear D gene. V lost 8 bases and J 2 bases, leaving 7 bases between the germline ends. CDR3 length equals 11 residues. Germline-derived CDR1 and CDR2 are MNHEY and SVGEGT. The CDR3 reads CASSPPYEQYF. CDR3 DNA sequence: TGTGCCAGCTCCCCTCCCTACGAGCAGTACTTC.

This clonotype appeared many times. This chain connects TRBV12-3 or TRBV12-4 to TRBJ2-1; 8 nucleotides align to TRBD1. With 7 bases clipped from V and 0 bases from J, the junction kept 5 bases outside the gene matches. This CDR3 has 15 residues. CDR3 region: CASTSGGASYNEQFF. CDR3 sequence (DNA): TGTGCCAGCACTTCAGGGGGCGCCTCCTACAATGAGCAGTTCTTC.

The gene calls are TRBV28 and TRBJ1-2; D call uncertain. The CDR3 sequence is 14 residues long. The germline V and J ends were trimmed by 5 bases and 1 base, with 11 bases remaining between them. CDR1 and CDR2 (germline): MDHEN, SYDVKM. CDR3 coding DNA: TGTGCCAGCAGTATCCAGACGGTTAACTATGGCTACACCTTC. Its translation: CASSIQTVNYGYTF.

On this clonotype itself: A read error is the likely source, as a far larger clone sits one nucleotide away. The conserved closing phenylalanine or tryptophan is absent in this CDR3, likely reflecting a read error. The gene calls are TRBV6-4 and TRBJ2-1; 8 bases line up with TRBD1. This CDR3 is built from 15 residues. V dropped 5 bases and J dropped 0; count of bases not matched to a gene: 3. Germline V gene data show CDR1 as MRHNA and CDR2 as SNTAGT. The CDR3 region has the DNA TGTGCCAGCAGTCCGGACAGGGACTCCTACAATGAGCAGTTCCTC. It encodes CASSPDRDSYNEQFL.

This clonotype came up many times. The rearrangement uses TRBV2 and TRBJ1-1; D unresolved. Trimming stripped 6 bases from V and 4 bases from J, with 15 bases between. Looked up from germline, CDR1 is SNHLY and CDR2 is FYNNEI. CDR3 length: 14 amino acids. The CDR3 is CASRREDGVTEAFF. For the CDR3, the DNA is TGTGCCAGCAGGAGAGAAGACGGGGTCACTGAAGCTTTCTTT.

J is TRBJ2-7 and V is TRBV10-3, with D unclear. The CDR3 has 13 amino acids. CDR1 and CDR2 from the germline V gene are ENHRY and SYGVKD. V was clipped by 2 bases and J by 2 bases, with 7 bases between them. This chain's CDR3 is CAISESAAYEQYF. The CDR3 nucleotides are TGTGCCATCAGTGAGAGCGCCGCCTACGAGCAGTACTTC.

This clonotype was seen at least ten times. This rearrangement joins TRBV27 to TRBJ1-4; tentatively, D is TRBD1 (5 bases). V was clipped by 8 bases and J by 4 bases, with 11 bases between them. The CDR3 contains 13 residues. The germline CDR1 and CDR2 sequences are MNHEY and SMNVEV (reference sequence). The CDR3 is CASRGGLNEKLFF. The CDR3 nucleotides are TGTGCCAGCCGTGGGGGACTTAATGAAAAACTGTTTTTT.

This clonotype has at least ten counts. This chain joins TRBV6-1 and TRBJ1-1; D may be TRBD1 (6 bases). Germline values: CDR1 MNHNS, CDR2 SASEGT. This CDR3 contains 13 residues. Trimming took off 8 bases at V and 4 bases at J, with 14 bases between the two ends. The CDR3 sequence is CASSRGGLTEAFF. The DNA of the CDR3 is TGTGCCAGCTCCCGAGGGGGGCTCACTGAAGCTTTCTTT.

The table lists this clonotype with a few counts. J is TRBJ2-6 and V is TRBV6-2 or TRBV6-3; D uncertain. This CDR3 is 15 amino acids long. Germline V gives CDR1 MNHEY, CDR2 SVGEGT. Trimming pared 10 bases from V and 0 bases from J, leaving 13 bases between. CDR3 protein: CATRMGGSGANVLTF. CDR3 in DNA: TGTGCCACCAGAATGGGCGGCTCTGGGGCCAACGTCCTGACTTTC.

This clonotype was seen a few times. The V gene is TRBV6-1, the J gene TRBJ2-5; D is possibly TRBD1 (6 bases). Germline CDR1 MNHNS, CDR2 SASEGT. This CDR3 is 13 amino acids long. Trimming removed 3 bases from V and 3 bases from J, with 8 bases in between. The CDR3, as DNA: TGTGCCAGCAGTGATGACAGGAAAGAGACCCAGTACTTC. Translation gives CASSDDRKETQYF.

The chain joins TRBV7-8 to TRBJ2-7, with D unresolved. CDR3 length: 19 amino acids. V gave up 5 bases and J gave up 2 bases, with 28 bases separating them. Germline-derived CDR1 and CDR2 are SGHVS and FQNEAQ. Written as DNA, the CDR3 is TGTGCCAGCAGCCGTTATAGGCTTTTTTCGCCGGGTGTGACCTACGAGCAGTACTTC. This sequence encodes CASSRYRLFSPGVTYEQYF.